These 18 T cell receptor beta chains came from one sample sequenced in a study of tumor-infiltrating lymphocytes in primary liver carcinoma. Co-extracting RNA and DNA was done with roughly 18-32 mg of unsorted bulk tissue as input. Starting material of 400 to 600 ng total RNA yielded TCR beta cDNA via a constant-region primer. Slightly modified ARM-PCR, run as three nested multiplex PCR rounds, produced the TCR beta libraries. Running approximately 10 cycles apiece, the first two PCR rounds relied on TRBV1-TRBV30 forward primers together with a C-beta reverse primer. TCRdb re-called the multiplex PCR reads with MiXCR, one entry per CDR3 protein. The sample holds roughly 32,000 distinct CDR3 sequences, roughly two thirds seen once. The sequencing sample was made of liver tumor tissue from sampling region 3. Subset indicated: tumor region T3, left-lateral pole. The source of these receptors is a woman aged 25 to 39 with primary liver carcinoma and hepatitis B virus infection.

This clonotype appeared a few times. At one of its ends the junction is not consistent with the germline gene, which may arise from a read error. The rearrangement uses TRBV11-2 and TRBJ1-2; possible D gene TRBD1, 5 bases. The CDR3 spans 13 residues. Germline V gives CDR1 SGHAT, CDR2 FQNNGV. The CDR3 nucleotides are TGTGCCATCAGTTCCGGGACGGAATATGACTACACCTTC. Protein product: CAISSGTEYDYTF. Supplemented by reference TRBV11-2 and TRBJ1-2, the full variable domain reads EAGVAQSPRYKIIEKRQSVAFWCNPISGHATLYWYQQILGQGPKLLIQFQNNGVVDDSQLPKDRFSAERLKGVDSTLKIQPAKLEDSAVYLCAISSGTEYDYTFGSGTRLTVV.

In its sample, this clonotype was seen a few times. Mismatch with germline at one junction end may stem from a read error. V is TRBV11-1 and J is TRBJ2-2, with D perhaps TRBD2 (6 bases). The germline V gene encodes CDR1 SGHAT and CDR2 FQDESV (reference sequence). The CDR3 has 16 amino acids. DNA of the CDR3: TGTGCCAACAGCTTAGTGGGAGGTACGAACACCGGGGAGCTGTTTTTC. Protein product: CANSLVGGTNTGELFF.

This clonotype was seen ten or more times. The chain uses TRBV11-3 and TRBJ1-1, with unresolved D. V lost 6 bases to trimming and J lost 1 base, with 6 bases between them. Per the germline V gene, CDR1 is SGHNT and CDR2 is YENEEA. CDR3 length: 12 amino acids. CDR3 amino acids: CASREGNTEAFF. Written as DNA, the CDR3 is TGTGCCAGCAGGGAAGGGAACACTGAAGCTTTCTTT.

As to this clonotype: This may come from a read error, since a much larger clone is one base off. The rearrangement uses TRBV2 and TRBJ2-1; no reliable D call. CDR3 length: 13 amino acids. CDR1 and CDR2 from the germline V gene are SNHLY and FYNNEI. The CDR3 DNA sequence: TGTACCAGCAGTGGTGAGTCTGGGAATGAGCAGTTCTTC. As protein: CTSSGESGNEQFF.

This clonotype is classed as large. The chain couples TRBV29-1 to TRBJ1-2; D gene ambiguous. Per the germline V gene, CDR1 is SQVTM and CDR2 is ANQGSEA. The ends were cut back, 4 bases at V and 8 bases at J, with 14 bases in the middle. The CDR3 spans 12 residues. The CDR3 region has the DNA TGCAGCGTTGTCCATTGGGGTGGCGGCTACACCTTC. This translates into CSVVHWGGGYTF.

Points on this clonotype: The final CDR3 position lacks the conserved phenylalanine or tryptophan, pointing to a likely read error. This chain joins TRBV4-1 and TRBJ2-5; weak D call: TRBD2 (5 bases). CDR1 is MGHRA, CDR2 YSYEKL, per germline. This CDR3 region has 13 residues. This CDR3 reads CTSTNPREETQYL. CDR3 nucleotides: TGCACCAGCACTAATCCGAGGGAAGAGACCCAGTACCTC.

With regard to this clonotype: One end of the junction fails to match germline, which may point to a read error. The V gene is TRBV11-2, the J gene TRBJ2-1; no reliable D call. Germline assignment: CDR1 SGHAT and CDR2 FQNNGV. There are 13 residues in the CDR3. This chain's CDR3 is CTSSLLVTNGQFF. The CDR3 DNA reads TGTACCAGCAGCTTATTGGTTACGAATGGGCAGTTCTTC.

The chain uses TRBV13 and TRBJ2-5, with 8 bases lining up with TRBD1. The CDR3 length is 17 residues. Germline V gene sequence: CDR1 PRHDT, CDR2 FYEKMQ (reference sequence). Trimming took 1 base from V and 2 from J; bases not matched to a gene: 9. The CDR3 coding sequence is TGTGCCAGCAGCTTAGCCTCATATTGGACAGGGCAAGAGACCCAGTACTTC. Encoded protein: CASSLASYWTGQETQYF.

As to this clonotype: The germline gene is not matched at one end of the junction; a read error may be the cause. This chain uses TRBV4-1 with TRBJ2-7, with 7 bases lining up with TRBD1. The CDR3 contains 14 residues. Germline values: CDR1 MGHRA, CDR2 YSYEKL. CDR3 sequence: CARSRGTASYEQYF. The CDR3 DNA sequence: TGTGCCAGAAGCCGAGGGACAGCCTCCTACGAGCAGTACTTC.

This clonotype came up many times. The CDR3 nucleotides read TGCGCCAGCAGCTTGGCCCCGGTAGCAAACGAGCAGTACTTC. Protein product: CASSLAPVANEQYF. The rearrangement links TRBV5-1 to TRBJ2-7; D gene uncertain. V was cut by 0 bases and J by 5 bases, with 12 bases left in between. Germline V gene sequence: CDR1 SGHRS, CDR2 YFSETQ. The CDR3 is 14 amino acids.

The chain links TRBV21-1 to TRBJ2-1; the D segment call TRBD2 is taken from the table without a DNA check. TRBV21-1 is annotated as a pseudogene. The CDR3 contains 15 residues. The CDR3 loop is CASSKFLAGGNEQFF. DNA of the CDR3: TGTGCCAGCAGTAAGTTTTTAGCGGGAGGCAATGAGCAGTTCTTC.

This chain links TRBV6-5 with TRBJ2-3, with D possibly TRBD2 on 6 matching bases. Germline assignment: CDR1 MNHEY and CDR2 SVGAGI. The CDR3 totals 14 residues. The CDR3 nucleotides are TGTAGCAGCAGTCAAACTGGCGGGACGGATACGCAGTATTTT. Amino acid sequence: CSSSQTGGTDTQYF.

Comments on this clonotype: Its ends do not fully match the called genes, so a read error is possible. The chain is built from TRBV29-1 and TRBJ1-1; 7 nucleotides agree with TRBD1. The CDR3 spans 13 residues. Germline assignment: CDR1 SQVTM and CDR2 ANQGSEA. The DNA of the CDR3 is TGCAGCACTAGAGGACAGGCGTTTACTGCGGCTATCTTT. Translated, it gives CSTRGQAFTAAIF.

V usage is TRBV11-2 and J usage is TRBJ2-5; TRBD1 aligns across 10 bases. Germline lookup yields CDR1 SGHAT and CDR2 FQNNGV. The length of the CDR3 is 17 residues. J gave up 5 bases and V 0 bases, and 9 bases lay outside the gene matches. CDR3 amino acids: CASSLEPTGQGWETQYF. The CDR3 DNA reads TGTGCCAGCAGCTTAGAGCCCACGGGACAGGGGTGGGAGACCCAGTACTTC.

This clonotype has only one observation. The junction and the germline gene differ at one end; a read error may be behind it. This chain joins TRBV5-4 and TRBJ2-1, with D perhaps TRBD1 (6 bases). The CDR3 sequence is 15 residues long. CDR1 SGHNT and CDR2 YYREEE come from the germline V gene (reference sequence). This CDR3 reads CVSSFTGLRNNEQFF. The CDR3 region has the DNA TGTGTCAGCAGCTTCACAGGGCTGAGGAACAATGAGCAGTTCTTC.

This clonotype has at least ten counts. A junction boundary mismatches the germline segment, possibly from a read error. The chain recombines TRBV11-2 with TRBJ2-7; 7 bases line up with TRBD1. This CDR3 is 15 amino acids long. Germline-derived CDR1 and CDR2 are SGHAT and FQNNGV. The CDR3 region has the DNA TGTGCCAGCAGCTTAGCGGGACAGCCCTCCTACGATCAGTACTTC. Translating it yields CASSLAGQPSYDQYF.

This clonotype appeared a few times. An end of the junction differs from the germline gene, which may be a read error. The chain employs TRBV12-3 or TRBV12-4 and TRBJ2-4, with D possibly matching TRBD2 (6 bases). The CDR3 has 14 residues. The CDR3 protein is CASSLGLEGNIQYF. CDR3 DNA sequence: TGTGCTAGCAGTTTAGGGCTGGAGGGGAACATTCAGTACTTC.

The chain combines TRBV29-1 with TRBJ2-5, with D perhaps matching TRBD1 (5 bases). The CDR3 sequence is 16 residues long. Germline assignment: CDR1 SQVTM and CDR2 ANQGSEA. The CDR3 spells CGVEASRLGVQETQYF. Here the CDR3 DNA reads TGCGGTGTTGAAGCCTCACGGTTAGGGGTCCAAGAGACCCAGTACTTC.